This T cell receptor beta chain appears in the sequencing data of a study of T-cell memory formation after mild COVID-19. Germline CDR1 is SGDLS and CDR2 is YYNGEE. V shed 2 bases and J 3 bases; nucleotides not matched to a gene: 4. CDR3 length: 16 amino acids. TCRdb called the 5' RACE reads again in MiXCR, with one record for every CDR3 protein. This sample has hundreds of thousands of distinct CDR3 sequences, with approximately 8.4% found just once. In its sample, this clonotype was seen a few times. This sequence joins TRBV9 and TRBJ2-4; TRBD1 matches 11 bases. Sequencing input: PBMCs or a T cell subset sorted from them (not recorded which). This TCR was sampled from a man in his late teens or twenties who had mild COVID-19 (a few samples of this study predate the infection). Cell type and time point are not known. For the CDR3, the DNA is TGTGCCAGCAGCGTGGGACAGGGGGTTGACAAAAACATTCAGTACTTC. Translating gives CASSVGQGVDKNIQYF.